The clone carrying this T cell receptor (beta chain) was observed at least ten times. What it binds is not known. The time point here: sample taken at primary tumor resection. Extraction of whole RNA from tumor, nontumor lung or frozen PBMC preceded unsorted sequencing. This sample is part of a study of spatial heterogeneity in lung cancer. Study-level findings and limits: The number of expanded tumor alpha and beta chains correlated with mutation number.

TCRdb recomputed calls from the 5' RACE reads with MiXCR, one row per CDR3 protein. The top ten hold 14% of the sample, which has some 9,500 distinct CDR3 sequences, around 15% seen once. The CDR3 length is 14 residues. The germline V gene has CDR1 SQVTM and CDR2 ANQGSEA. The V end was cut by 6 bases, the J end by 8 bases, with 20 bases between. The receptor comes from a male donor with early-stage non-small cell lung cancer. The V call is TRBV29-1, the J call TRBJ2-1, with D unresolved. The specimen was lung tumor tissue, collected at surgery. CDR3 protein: CSVSANGLMDEQFF. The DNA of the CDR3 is TGCAGCGTCTCCGCGAACGGCCTTATGGATGAGCAGTTCTTC.